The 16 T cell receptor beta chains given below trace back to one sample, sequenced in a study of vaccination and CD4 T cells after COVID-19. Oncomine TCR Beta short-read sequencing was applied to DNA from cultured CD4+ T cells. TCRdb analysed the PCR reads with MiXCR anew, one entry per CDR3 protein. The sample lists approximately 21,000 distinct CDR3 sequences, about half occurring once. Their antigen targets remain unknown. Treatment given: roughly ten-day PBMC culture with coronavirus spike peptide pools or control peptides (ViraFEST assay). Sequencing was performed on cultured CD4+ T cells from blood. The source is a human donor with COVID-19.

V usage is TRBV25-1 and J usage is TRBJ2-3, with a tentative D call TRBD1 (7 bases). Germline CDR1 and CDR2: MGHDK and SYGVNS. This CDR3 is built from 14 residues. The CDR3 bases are TGTGCAAGCGGAGGGGGCCAGCGATCAGATACGCAGTATTTT. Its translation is CASGGGQRSDTQYF.

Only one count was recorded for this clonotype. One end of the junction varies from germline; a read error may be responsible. The CDR3 nucleotides read TGTGCCAGCAGGCGGGGCAGGGCTAACCATGGCTACACCTTC. This gives the protein CASRRGRANHGYTF. This chain connects TRBV5-6 to TRBJ1-2, with a possible D match to TRBD1 (5 bases). Germline-derived CDR1 and CDR2 are SGHDT and YYEEEE. The CDR3 loop spans 14 amino acids.

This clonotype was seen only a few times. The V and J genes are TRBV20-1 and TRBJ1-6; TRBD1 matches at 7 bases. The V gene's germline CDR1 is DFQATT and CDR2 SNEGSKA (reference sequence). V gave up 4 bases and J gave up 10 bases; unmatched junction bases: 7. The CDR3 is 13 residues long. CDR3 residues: CSATPTGSSPLHF. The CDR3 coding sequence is TGCAGTGCTACCCCGACAGGGTCATCACCCCTCCACTTT.

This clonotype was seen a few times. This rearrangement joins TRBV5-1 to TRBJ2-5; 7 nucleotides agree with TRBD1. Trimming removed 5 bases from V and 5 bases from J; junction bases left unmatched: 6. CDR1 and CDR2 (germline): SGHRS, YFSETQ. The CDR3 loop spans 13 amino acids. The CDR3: CASSSDRVETQYF. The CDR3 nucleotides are TGCGCCAGCAGTTCAGACAGGGTTGAGACCCAGTACTTC. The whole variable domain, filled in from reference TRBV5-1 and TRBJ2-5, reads KAGVTQTPRYLIKTRGQQVTLSCSPISGHRSVSWYQQTPGQGLQFLFEYFSETQRNKGNFPGRFSGRQFSNSRSEMNVSTLELGDSALYLCASSSDRVETQYFGPGTRLLVL.

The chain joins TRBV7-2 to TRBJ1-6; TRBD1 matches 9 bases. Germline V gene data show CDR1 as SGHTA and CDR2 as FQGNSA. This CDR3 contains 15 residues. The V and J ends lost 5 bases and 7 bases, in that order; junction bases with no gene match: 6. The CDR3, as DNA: TGTGCCAGCAGCCCCAGGACAGGGGAGAATTCACCCCTCCACTTT. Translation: CASSPRTGENSPLHF.

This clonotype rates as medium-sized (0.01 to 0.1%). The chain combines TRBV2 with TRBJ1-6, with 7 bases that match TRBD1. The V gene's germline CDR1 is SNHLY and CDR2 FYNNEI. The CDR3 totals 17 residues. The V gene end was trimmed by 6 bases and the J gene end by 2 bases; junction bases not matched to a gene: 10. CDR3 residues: CASRTKGQIAYNSPLHF. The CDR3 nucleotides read TGTGCCAGCAGAACAAAGGGACAGATAGCCTATAATTCACCCCTCCACTTT. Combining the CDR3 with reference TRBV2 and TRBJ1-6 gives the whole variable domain EPEVTQTPSHQVTQMGQEVILRCVPISNHLYFYWYRQILGQKVEFLVSFYNNEISEKSEIFDDQFSVERPDGSNFTLKIRSTKLEDSAMYFCASRTKGQIAYNSPLHFGNGTRLTVT.

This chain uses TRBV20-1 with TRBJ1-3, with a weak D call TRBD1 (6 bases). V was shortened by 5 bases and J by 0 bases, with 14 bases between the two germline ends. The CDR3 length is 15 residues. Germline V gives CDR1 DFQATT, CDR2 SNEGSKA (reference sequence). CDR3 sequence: CSAVDTGPSGNTIYF. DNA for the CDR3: TGCAGTGCTGTTGATACAGGGCCCTCTGGAAACACCATATATTTT.

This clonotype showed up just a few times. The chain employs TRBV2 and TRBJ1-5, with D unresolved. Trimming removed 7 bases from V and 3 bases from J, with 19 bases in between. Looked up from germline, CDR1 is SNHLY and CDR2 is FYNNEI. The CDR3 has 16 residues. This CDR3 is CASTPNSRRNNQPQHF. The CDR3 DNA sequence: TGTGCCAGCACTCCCAACTCGCGTAGAAACAATCAGCCCCAGCATTTT.

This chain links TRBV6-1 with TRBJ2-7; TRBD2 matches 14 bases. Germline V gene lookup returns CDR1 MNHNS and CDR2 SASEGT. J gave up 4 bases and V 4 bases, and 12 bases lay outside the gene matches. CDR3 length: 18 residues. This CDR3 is CASSGTSGGKNIEYEQYF. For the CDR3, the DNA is TGTGCCAGCAGTGGGACTAGCGGGGGGAAAAACATAGAATACGAGCAGTACTTC.

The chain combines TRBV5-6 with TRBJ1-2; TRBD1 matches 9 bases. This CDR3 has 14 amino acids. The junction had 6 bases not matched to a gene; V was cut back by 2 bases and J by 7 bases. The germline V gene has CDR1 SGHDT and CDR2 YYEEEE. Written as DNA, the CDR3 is TGTGCCAGCAGCTTCCCACAGGGGGCGCGTGGCTACACCTTC. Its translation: CASSFPQGARGYTF.

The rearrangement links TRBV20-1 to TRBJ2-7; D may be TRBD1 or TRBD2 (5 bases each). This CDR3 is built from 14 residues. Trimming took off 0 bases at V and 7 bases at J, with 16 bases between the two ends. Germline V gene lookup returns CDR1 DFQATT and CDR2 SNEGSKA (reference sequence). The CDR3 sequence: CSARDSAGPGEQYF. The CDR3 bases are TGCAGTGCTAGAGATAGCGCAGGGCCAGGAGAGCAGTACTTC.

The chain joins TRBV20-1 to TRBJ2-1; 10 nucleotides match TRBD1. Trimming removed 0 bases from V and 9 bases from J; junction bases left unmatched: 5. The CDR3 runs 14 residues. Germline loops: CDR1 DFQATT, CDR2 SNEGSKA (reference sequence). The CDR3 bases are TGCAGTGCTAGAGACCCCGACAGGGGGCTTGAGCAGTTCTTC. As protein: CSARDPDRGLEQFF.

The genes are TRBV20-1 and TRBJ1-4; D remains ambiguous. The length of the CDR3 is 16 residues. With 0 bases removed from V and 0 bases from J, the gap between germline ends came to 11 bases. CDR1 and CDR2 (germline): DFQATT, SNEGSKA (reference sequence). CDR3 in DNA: TGCAGTGCTAGAGATCTCATCTCAGCAACTAATGAAAAACTGTTTTTT. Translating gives CSARDLISATNEKLFF.

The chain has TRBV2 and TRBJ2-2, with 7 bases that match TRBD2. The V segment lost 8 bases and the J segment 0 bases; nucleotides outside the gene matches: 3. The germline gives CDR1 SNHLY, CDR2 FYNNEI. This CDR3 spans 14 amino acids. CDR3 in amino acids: CASQRGTNTGELFF. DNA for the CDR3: TGTGCCAGCCAGCGGGGAACGAACACCGGGGAGCTGTTTTTT.

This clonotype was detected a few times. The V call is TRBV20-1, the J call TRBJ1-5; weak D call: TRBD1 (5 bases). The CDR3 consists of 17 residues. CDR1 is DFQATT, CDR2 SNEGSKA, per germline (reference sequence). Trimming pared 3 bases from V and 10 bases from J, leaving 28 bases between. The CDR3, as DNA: TGCAGTGCTAGGCCAAATGTGTGGACACCCGAGACGGAACCCCAGCATTTT. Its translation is CSARPNVWTPETEPQHF.

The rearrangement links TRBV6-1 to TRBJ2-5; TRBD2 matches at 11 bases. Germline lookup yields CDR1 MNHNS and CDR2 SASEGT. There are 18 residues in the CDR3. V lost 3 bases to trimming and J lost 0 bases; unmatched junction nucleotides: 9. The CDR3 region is CASSERLAGGPYQETQYF. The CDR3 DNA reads TGTGCCAGCAGTGAGAGGCTAGCGGGGGGCCCGTACCAAGAGACCCAGTACTTC.